This TCR beta chain was retrieved from a study of low-dose radiotherapy and immunotherapy resistance in tumors. As for the study in general: Radiation delivery to Cohort 1 consisted of 0.5 Gy per fraction every 2 weeks, summing to 6.5 Gy. Every two weeks, one day ahead of radiation and immunotherapy, cyclophosphamide 200 mg/m2 was given (intravenously).

Sample time point: after trial treatment. The treatment is: LDRT plus nivolumab, ipilimumab, low-dose cyclophosphamide and aspirin (RACIN trial). All of the donors were given nivolumab, ipilimumab, aspirin, low-dose cyclophosphamide and low-dose radiotherapy as part of RACIN, a single-arm trial. Patients eligible had advanced solid tumors without tumor-infiltrating lymphocytes. This clonotype was counted many times. Primers used for first-strand cDNA, a TRAV- and TRBV-specific set, covered both alpha and beta chains. The authors amplified TCRs for 20 to 25 PCR cycles with a constant-region primer and a V-primer adapter. MiXCR, run by TCRdb on the reads, gives a single entry per CDR3 protein. The data show some 100,000 distinct CDR3 sequences, about 20% seen once. Germline loops: CDR1 MNHNS, CDR2 SASEGT. The ends were cut back, 0 bases at V and 3 bases at J, with 6 bases in the middle. There are 14 residues in the CDR3.

The receptor's source is a male donor with prostate cancer. Sequenced here: PBMCs, sampled after low-dose radiotherapy plus immunotherapy. V and J are TRBV6-1 and TRBJ1-5; D remains unclear. The CDR3 reads CASSEAPYNQPQHF. The CDR3 nucleotides read TGTGCCAGCAGTGAAGCGCCCTACAATCAGCCCCAGCATTTT.